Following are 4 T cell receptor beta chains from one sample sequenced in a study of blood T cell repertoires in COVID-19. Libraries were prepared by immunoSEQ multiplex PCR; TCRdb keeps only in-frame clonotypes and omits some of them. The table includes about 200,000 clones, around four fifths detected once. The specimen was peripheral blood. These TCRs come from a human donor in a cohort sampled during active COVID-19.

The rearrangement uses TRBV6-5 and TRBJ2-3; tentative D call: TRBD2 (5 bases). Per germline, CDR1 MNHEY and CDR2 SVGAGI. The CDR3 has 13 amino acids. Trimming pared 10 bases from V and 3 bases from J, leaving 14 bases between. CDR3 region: CATRQPGTDTQYF. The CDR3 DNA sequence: TGTGCCACCCGTCAGCCGGGGACAGATACGCAGTATTTT.

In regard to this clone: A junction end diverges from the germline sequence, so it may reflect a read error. CDR3 coding DNA: TGTGCTAGCAGCTTAGTAGGCCTAGCGACAGAGACCCAGTACTTC. It encodes CASSLVGLATETQYF. The chain uses TRBV7-7 and TRBJ2-5, with D perhaps matching TRBD2 (6 bases). The germline V gene encodes CDR1 SSHAT and CDR2 FNYEAQ (reference sequence). The CDR3 length is 15 residues. Drawing the rest from reference TRBV7-7 and TRBJ2-5, the complete variable domain is GAGVSQSPRYKVTKRGQDVTLRCDPISSHATLYWYQQALGQGPEFLTYFNYEAQPDKSGLPSDRFSAERPEGSISTLTIQRTEQRDSAMYRCASSLVGLATETQYFGPGTRLLVL.

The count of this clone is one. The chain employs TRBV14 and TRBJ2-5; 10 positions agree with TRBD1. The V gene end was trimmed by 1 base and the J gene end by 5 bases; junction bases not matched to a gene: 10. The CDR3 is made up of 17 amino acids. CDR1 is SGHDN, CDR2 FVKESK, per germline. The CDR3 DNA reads TGTGCCAGCAGCCAAGGCCCCGGGACAGGGGTTCAGGAGACCCAGTACTTC. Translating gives CASSQGPGTGVQETQYF.

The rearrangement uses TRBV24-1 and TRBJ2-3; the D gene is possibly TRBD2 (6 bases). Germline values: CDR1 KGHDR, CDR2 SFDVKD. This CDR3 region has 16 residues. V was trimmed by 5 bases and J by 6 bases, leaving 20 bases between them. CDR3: CATSGPGTPFGDTQYF. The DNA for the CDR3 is TGTGCCACCAGTGGCCCCGGGACTCCATTTGGGGATACGCAGTATTTT.